This T cell receptor (beta chain) was identified during a study of spatial heterogeneity in lung cancer. Overall study results and limits: Whereas they appeared in blood less at follow-up, ubiquitous expanded tumor TCRs appeared there more at resection.

TCR cDNA molecules were tagged individually, and each one carried a unique molecular identifier. TCRdb re-called the 5' RACE reads with MiXCR, one entry per CDR3 protein. This table has some 64,000 distinct CDR3 sequences, less than 10% appearing once. This clonotype was counted ten times or more. The antigen remains undetermined. The time point was: sample taken at primary tumor resection. Without sorting, whole RNA was sequenced from tumor, nontumor lung or frozen PBMC. Sequenced here: PBMCs, sampled at surgery. This TCR came from a female donor with early-stage non-small cell lung cancer.

CDR3 protein: CASSTPGQGSYEQYF. CDR3 coding DNA: TGTGCCAGCAGTACCCCTGGACAGGGTAGCTACGAGCAGTACTTC. The chain links TRBV25-1 to TRBJ2-7; the match to TRBD1 covers 8 bases. V shed 5 bases, J shed 3 bases, and the junction held 9 bases outside the gene matches. Germline V gene lookup returns CDR1 MGHDK and CDR2 SYGVNS. This CDR3 comprises 15 residues.